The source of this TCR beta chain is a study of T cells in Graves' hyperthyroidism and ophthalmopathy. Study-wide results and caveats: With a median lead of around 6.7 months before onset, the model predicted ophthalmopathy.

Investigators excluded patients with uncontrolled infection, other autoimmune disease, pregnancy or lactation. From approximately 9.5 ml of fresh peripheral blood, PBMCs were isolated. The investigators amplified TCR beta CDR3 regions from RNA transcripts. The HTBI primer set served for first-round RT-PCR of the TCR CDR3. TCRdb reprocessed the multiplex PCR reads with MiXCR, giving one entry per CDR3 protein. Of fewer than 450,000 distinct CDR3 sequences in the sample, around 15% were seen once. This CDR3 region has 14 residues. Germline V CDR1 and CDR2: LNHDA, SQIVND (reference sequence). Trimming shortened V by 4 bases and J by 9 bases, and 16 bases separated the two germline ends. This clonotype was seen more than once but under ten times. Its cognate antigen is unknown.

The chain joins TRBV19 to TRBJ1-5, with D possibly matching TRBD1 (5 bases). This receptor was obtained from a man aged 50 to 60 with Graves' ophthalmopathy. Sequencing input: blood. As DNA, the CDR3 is TGTGCCAGTAGTACAGACCGGGGGAGCCCGCCCCAGCATTTT. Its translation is CASSTDRGSPPQHF.